Following are 14 T cell receptor beta chains from one sample sequenced in a study of blood T cell repertoires in COVID-19. Some clones are missing from TCRdb's copy, which holds only in-frame ones; the method was immunoSEQ multiplex PCR. This sample has 130,000 to 150,000 clones; roughly 80% occur once, and the top ten carry roughly 8%. Sequenced sample: peripheral blood. These receptor sequences come from a human donor with acute or convalescent COVID-19. The donor label of this sample is uncertain.

The chain joins TRBV9 to TRBJ2-7; D is unresolved. The germline CDR1 and CDR2 sequences are SGDLS and YYNGEE. Trimming cost V 4 bases and J 2 bases, with 13 bases left between them. The length of the CDR3 is 14 residues. Here the CDR3 reads CASSSGSHPYEQYF. The CDR3 nucleotides are TGTGCCAGCAGCTCCGGGTCGCACCCCTACGAGCAGTACTTC.

This chain connects TRBV7-6 to TRBJ1-4; TRBD1 agrees at 7 bases. Germline assignment: CDR1 SGHVS and CDR2 FNYEAQ. The CDR3 length is 15 residues. V gave up 4 bases and J gave up 7 bases; unmatched junction bases: 9. The CDR3 here is CASSSRTGKAEKLFF. The CDR3 nucleotides are TGTGCCAGCAGCTCACGGACAGGAAAAGCTGAAAAACTGTTTTTT.

This rearrangement joins TRBV25-1 to TRBJ1-5, with a possible D match to TRBD1 (5 bases). The CDR3 spans 15 residues. Germline lookup yields CDR1 MGHDK and CDR2 SYGVNS. The ends were cut back, 4 bases at V and 0 bases at J, with 10 bases in the middle. The CDR3 nucleotides are TGTGCCAGCAGTGTAGGACACCCTAGCAATCAGCCCCAGCATTTT. Protein sequence: CASSVGHPSNQPQHF.

The chain links TRBV20-1 to TRBJ2-3, with D possibly being TRBD2 (6 bases). This CDR3 region has 11 residues. Trimming left V 3 bases short and J 8 bases short, with 9 bases between. Germline lookup yields CDR1 DFQATT and CDR2 SNEGSKA (reference sequence). The CDR3 is CSASGGGTQYF. CDR3 nucleotides: TGCAGTGCTAGTGGGGGAGGTACGCAGTATTTT.

The chain links TRBV20-1 to TRBJ1-2; tentative D call: TRBD1 (5 bases). Between the trimmed V and J ends, which lost 3 bases and 1 base, there was a span of 6 bases. The CDR3 runs 12 residues. Germline assignment: CDR1 DFQATT and CDR2 SNEGSKA (reference sequence). The CDR3: CSASQGNYGYTF. As DNA, the CDR3 is TGCAGTGCTAGTCAGGGTAACTATGGCTACACCTTC.

The chain combines TRBV19 with TRBJ1-5, with D perhaps matching TRBD1 (5 bases). CDR1 LNHDA and CDR2 SQIVND come from the germline V gene (reference sequence). V gave up 3 bases and J gave up 4 bases, with 13 bases separating them. The CDR3 totals 15 residues. As DNA, the CDR3 is TGTGCCAGTAGTATCCCCACAGGTACGAATCAGCCCCAGCATTTT. Encoded protein: CASSIPTGTNQPQHF.

This clone was picked up a small number of times. V usage is TRBV7-9 and J usage is TRBJ2-7, with 8 positions matching TRBD1. J was trimmed by 5 bases and V by 1 base; bases with no gene match: 4. CDR1 is SEHNR and CDR2 is FQNEAQ in the germline V gene (reference sequence). The CDR3 loop spans 14 amino acids. The CDR3 here is CASSLGQGLDEQYV. For the CDR3, the DNA is TGTGCCAGCAGCTTAGGACAGGGGCTTGACGAGCAGTACGTC.

This clone was seen just once. The chain combines TRBV13 with TRBJ1-2, with TRBD1 identical over 9 bases. The V gene end was trimmed by 4 bases and the J gene end by 7 bases; junction bases not matched to a gene: 19. The germline CDR1 and CDR2 sequences are PRHDT and FYEKMQ (reference sequence). The CDR3 is 18 amino acids. Here the CDR3 reads CASSSAGDPGTGRSGYTF. The CDR3 region has the DNA TGTGCCAGCAGCTCAGCCGGGGATCCCGGGACAGGGAGGAGTGGCTACACCTTC.

The CDR3 loop is CASSPTFIGEKLFF. CDR3 DNA: TGTGCCAGCTCACCAACCTTCATCGGGGAGAAACTGTTTTTT. The chain joins TRBV18 to TRBJ1-4; D is ambiguous. With 2 bases removed from V and 11 bases from J, the gap between germline ends came to 15 bases. This CDR3 comprises 14 residues. From germline, CDR1 is KGHSH and CDR2 LQKENI.

The V gene is TRBV7-8, the J gene TRBJ2-7; 7 bases are a match to TRBD2. CDR3 length: 14 amino acids. Germline V gene sequence: CDR1 SGHVS, CDR2 FQNEAQ. The J segment lost 3 bases and the V segment lost 5 bases, leaving 7 bases of the junction unmatched. For the CDR3, the DNA is TGTGCCAGCAGCCTGGCGGGAGAAAACTACGAGCAGTACGTC. Its protein is CASSLAGENYEQYV.

Turning to this clone: The same CDR3 arises from other DNA sequences in this sample as well. V usage is TRBV27 and J usage is TRBJ1-1, with D perhaps matching TRBD1 (5 bases). V was shortened by 6 bases and J by 5 bases, with 16 bases between the two germline ends. The V gene's germline CDR1 is MNHEY and CDR2 SMNVEV (reference sequence). The CDR3 sequence is 14 residues long. The CDR3 nucleotides read TGTGCCAGCAGCCTCTGGGCCGGGGGGACTGAAGCTTTCTTT. Its protein is CASSLWAGGTEAFF.

V usage is TRBV5-1 and J usage is TRBJ1-4; TRBD1 might be the D (6 bases). The length of the CDR3 is 15 residues. Germline V gene sequence: CDR1 SGHRS, CDR2 YFSETQ. V lost 5 bases to trimming and J lost 6 bases, with 17 bases between them. CDR3 protein: CASSLGGTVDEKLFF. CDR3 DNA sequence: TGCGCCAGCAGTCTAGGGGGAACAGTAGATGAAAAACTGTTTTTT.

The rearrangement joins TRBV24-1 to TRBJ2-1; D is possibly TRBD2 (5 bases). The CDR3 spans 16 residues. CDR1 and CDR2 (germline): KGHDR, SFDVKD. V was cut by 0 bases and J by 6 bases, with 14 bases left in between. CDR3 loop: CATSDLHSESGNEQFF. The CDR3 DNA follows: TGTGCCACCAGTGATTTGCATTCCGAAAGCGGCAATGAGCAGTTCTTC.

This chain connects TRBV27 to TRBJ2-7; a possible D gene is TRBD1 (6 bases). V was pared by 4 bases and J by 5 bases, with 15 bases between. CDR3 length equals 14 residues. Germline V gives CDR1 MNHEY, CDR2 SMNVEV (reference sequence). CDR3 nucleotide sequence: TGTGCCAGCAGTTGGGACACAGGGAAGCACGAGCAGTACTTC. This gives the protein CASSWDTGKHEQYF.